What follows describes a single T cell receptor beta chain. Antigen unknown. Germline assignment: CDR1 MNHEY and CDR2 SVGAGI. The CDR3 is made up of 15 amino acids. Trimming removed 6 bases from V and 10 bases from J, with 22 bases in between. These data originate in a study of T cell responses to AZD1222 COVID-19 vaccine. The study's findings and limits: Elevations in Spike-specific TCR breadth and depth followed administration of two AZD1222 doses.

Repertoires were generated with immunoSEQ multiplex PCR, while TCRdb's copy carries only in-frame clones and drops some. The sample has 150,000 to 200,000 clones; 80% to 95% are singletons. The chain employs TRBV6-5 and TRBJ1-5; D is undetermined. The sequences come from peripheral blood, collected on day 0 of AZD1222 vaccination. The TCR comes from an adult in good health. The CDR3 nucleotides read TGTGCCAGCAGGGCGGAAACGGAGTGGTCTTTCCCCCAGCATTTT. This gives the protein CASRAETEWSFPQHF.